These 22 T cell receptor beta chains share one sample of origin, sequenced in a study of tumor and adjacent non-tumor tissue in lung cancer. This sample's RNA came from whole unsorted tissue. The library came from three nested PCR rounds adapted from ARM-PCR protocols. MiXCR was run by TCRdb on the multiplex PCR reads, yielding one entry per CDR3 protein. The profile shows 75,000 to 80,000 distinct CDR3 sequences, 80% to 85% of them singletons. The sequencing sample was made of lung tumor tissue. Receptors originate from a woman aged 45 to 65 with non-small cell lung cancer.

This clonotype qualifies as medium-sized (0.01 to 0.1%). The V gene is TRBV20-1, the J gene TRBJ1-5; TRBD1 matches at 7 bases. Trimming cost V 6 bases and J 2 bases; bases outside gene matches: 13. CDR1 DFQATT and CDR2 SNEGSKA come from the germline V gene (reference sequence). The CDR3 length is 16 residues. This CDR3 is CSATPARGQGNQPQHF. In DNA form, the CDR3 reads TGCAGTGCCACCCCCGCGAGGGGGCAGGGCAATCAGCCCCAGCATTTT.

Concerning this clonotype: A read error may produce the germline difference seen at one junction end. This chain connects TRBV29-1 to TRBJ2-1; D uncertain. This CDR3 contains 11 residues. Germline CDR1 and CDR2: SQVTM and ANQGSEA. DNA for the CDR3: TGCAGGGTTGACGCCCTAAACGAGCAGTTCTTC. It translates to CRVDALNEQFF.

Worth noting for this clonotype: A single base separates this from a much larger clone, so it may be a read error. The genes are TRBV24-1 and TRBJ2-2; 9 bases agree with TRBD1. The CDR3 totals 15 residues. Germline V gives CDR1 KGHDR, CDR2 SFDVKD. In nucleotides, the CDR3 is TGTGCCGCCAGTAAACTGACAGGGGGGACCGGGGAGCTGTTTTTT. Protein: CAASKLTGGTGELFF.

This clonotype was observed a handful of times. Compared with germline, one end of the junction differs, possibly owing to a read error. This rearrangement joins TRBV11-2 to TRBJ2-1; a possible D gene is TRBD1 (6 bases). Per the germline V gene, CDR1 is SGHAT and CDR2 is FQNNGV. The CDR3 loop spans 13 amino acids. CDR3: CASSLGQTSERFF. CDR3 coding DNA: TGTGCCAGCAGCTTGGGACAAACCAGTGAGCGGTTCTTC.

On this clonotype: The junction and the germline gene differ at one end; a read error may be behind it. V is TRBV29-1 and J is TRBJ2-3, with a possible D match to TRBD1 (5 bases). Germline V gives CDR1 SQVTM, CDR2 ANQGSEA. This CDR3 has 13 residues. CDR3 sequence (DNA): TGCAGCGTTGGTCAGACCAGCACAGGTACGCACTATTTT. Its translation: CSVGQTSTGTHYF.

This clonotype came up once. Given a much more abundant clone one base away, this may be a read error. The CDR3 region has the DNA TGCGCCAGCAGACGTTCCCGGGATAATTCACCCCTCGACTTT. This encodes CASRRSRDNSPLDF. The gene calls are TRBV5-1 and TRBJ1-6; no definite D call. There are 14 residues in the CDR3. CDR1 and CDR2 (germline): SGHRS, YFSETQ.

In the case of this clonotype: The junction does not match germline at one end; this may be a read error. This chain uses TRBV28 with TRBJ2-7, with TRBD2 as a possible D gene (5 bases). From germline, CDR1 is MDHEN and CDR2 SYDVKM. The CDR3 spans 12 residues. Here the CDR3 reads CASNSRTYDQYF. The CDR3 nucleotides read TGTGCCAGCAATTCACGGACTTACGATCAGTACTTC.

A remark on this clonotype: One end of the junction varies from germline; a read error may be responsible. The V gene is TRBV20-1, the J gene TRBJ1-5; D perhaps matches TRBD1 (5 bases). Germline assignment: CDR1 DFQATT and CDR2 SNEGSKA (reference sequence). The length of the CDR3 is 15 residues. The CDR3, as DNA: TGCTGTGCTAGAGACCAGCGGCAGGGTTTTCAGACCCAGCATTTT. Its protein product is CCARDQRQGFQTQHF.

With respect to this clonotype: Possible read error: a much larger clone is one base away. This chain links TRBV20-1 with TRBJ2-1, with 7 bases identical to TRBD1. Trimming took 5 bases from V and 10 from J; bases not matched to a gene: 14. The CDR3 runs to 14 residues. Germline CDR1 DFQATT, CDR2 SNEGSKA (reference sequence). This chain's CDR3 is CSAPRIGGVYEQFF. The CDR3 coding sequence is TGCAGTGCTCCCAGGATAGGGGGCGTATACGAGCAGTTCTTC.

With respect to this clonotype: A junction end diverges from the germline sequence, so it may reflect a read error. This rearrangement joins TRBV28 to TRBJ1-1; D not resolved. The CDR3 is 14 amino acids. In germline, CDR1 is MDHEN, CDR2 SYDVKM. The CDR3 sequence: CAGSLSGGLTEAFF. Here the CDR3 DNA reads TGTGCCGGCAGTTTAAGTGGCGGTCTCACTGAAGCTTTCTTT.

A note on this clonotype: Mismatch with germline at one junction end may stem from a read error. V is TRBV20-1 and J is TRBJ2-5; TRBD1 agrees at 7 bases. The germline CDR1 and CDR2 sequences are DFQATT and SNEGSKA (reference sequence). CDR3 length equals 15 residues. DNA for the CDR3: TGCAGTGCCAAGGATGTGACAGGGCATCAAGAGACACAGTACTTC. Protein product: CSAKDVTGHQETQYF.

As to this clonotype: At one end, the junction sequence differs from germline, possibly due to a read error. This chain uses TRBV12-3 or TRBV12-4 with TRBJ1-2; no clear D gene. The CDR3 is 12 amino acids. DNA of the CDR3: TGTGCCAGCAGCTCTACAGAGTATGGTTACACCTTC. This translates into CASSSTEYGYTF.

Notes on this clonotype: One end of the junction does not line up with germline, which may come from a read error. The rearrangement joins TRBV6-2 or TRBV6-3 to TRBJ2-6, with D unresolved. CDR1 and CDR2 (germline): MNHEY, SVGEGT. The CDR3 is 15 residues long. CDR3: CASSSRPGRANVLTF. CDR3 bases: TGTGCCAGTAGTTCCCGCCCCGGTCGGGCCAACGTCCTGACTTTC.

As to this clonotype: A read error may produce the germline difference seen at one junction end. The chain has TRBV12-3 or TRBV12-4 and TRBJ2-7, with D unclear. The CDR3 has 16 residues. The CDR3 here is CASSTRVRYLPYEQYF. CDR3 DNA sequence: TGTGCCAGCAGTACCCGAGTGAGATACCTACCCTACGAGCAGTATTTC.

Notes on this clonotype: No conserved phenylalanine or tryptophan ends this CDR3, so it is likely a read error. The limits of the CDR3 on the DNA are not certain, so only TCRdb's listed CDR3 is given. This chain connects TRBV11-2 to TRBJ1-5. The CDR3 is 15 residues long, counting both termini. Germline assignment: CDR1 SGHAT and CDR2 FQNNGV. CDR3 residues: CASSLAGRANQPEHL.

V and J are TRBV4-1 and TRBJ2-2; 8 bases fit TRBD2. Trimming took 6 bases from V and 4 from J; bases not matched to a gene: 7. Germline V lookup: CDR1 MGHRA, CDR2 YSYEKL. CDR3 length: 15 amino acids. The CDR3 DNA sequence: TGCGCCAGCAGTCGGACTAGCAGGAGCACCGGGGAGCTGTTTTTT. It specifies CASSRTSRSTGELFF.

On this clonotype itself: Just one base apart from a much larger clone, this may be a read error. The chain joins TRBV4-2 to TRBJ1-5; no definite D call. Germline CDR1 is LGHNA and CDR2 is YNFKEQ. The CDR3 is 15 amino acids. CDR3 protein: CDSSQGGTWNQPQHF. The CDR3 DNA is TGTGACAGCAGCCAAGGTGGCACATGGAATCAGCCCCAGCATTTT.

For this clonotype: One end of the junction does not line up with germline, which may come from a read error. The J gene is TRBJ2-3, the V gene TRBV11-2, with 7 bases aligning to TRBD1. Germline CDR1 reads SGHAT; CDR2 reads FQNNGV. The length of the CDR3 is 16 residues. The CDR3 is CACSQKGAVRTDTQYF. As DNA, the CDR3 is TGTGCCTGCAGCCAAAAGGGGGCTGTGAGGACAGATACGCAATATTTT.

The table lists this clonotype with many counts. The chain has TRBV29-1 and TRBJ1-5; TRBD1 aligns across 7 bases. Germline V CDR1 and CDR2: SQVTM, ANQGSEA. V was pared by 4 bases and J by 4 bases, with 4 bases of the junction left unmatched. This CDR3 comprises 13 residues. CDR3 bases: TGCAGCGTTGGGGGACAGACAAATCAGCCCCAGCATTTT. Translated, it gives CSVGGQTNQPQHF.

On this clonotype: A read error may account for a junction end that differs from germline. The chain employs TRBV12-3 or TRBV12-4 and TRBJ1-6; 7 bases fit TRBD1. The CDR3 consists of 12 residues. The CDR3 loop is CVSSATGVTLHF. The CDR3 coding sequence is TGTGTCAGCAGCGCAACAGGGGTCACCCTCCACTTT.

For this clonotype: At one of its ends the junction is not consistent with the germline gene, which may arise from a read error. This sequence joins TRBV20-1 and TRBJ2-7, with a possible D match to TRBD2 (5 bases). The germline gives CDR1 DFQATT, CDR2 SNEGSKA (reference sequence). This CDR3 has 12 residues. CDR3 amino acids: CRARVTSYEQYF. The CDR3 region has the DNA TGTAGAGCTAGAGTAACTAGCTACGAGCAGTACTTC.

This clonotype occurred once. This chain joins TRBV29-1 and TRBJ1-5, with D tentatively TRBD1 (5 bases). Judging by the DNA end, TRBJ2-3 fits better; the J call may be wrong. Germline CDR1 is SQVTM and CDR2 is ANQGSEA. The CDR3 is made up of 13 amino acids. The CDR3 coding sequence is TGCAGCGTTGCACCAGGGCTCCATATGCCCCAGTATTTT. It encodes CSVAPGLHMPQYF.